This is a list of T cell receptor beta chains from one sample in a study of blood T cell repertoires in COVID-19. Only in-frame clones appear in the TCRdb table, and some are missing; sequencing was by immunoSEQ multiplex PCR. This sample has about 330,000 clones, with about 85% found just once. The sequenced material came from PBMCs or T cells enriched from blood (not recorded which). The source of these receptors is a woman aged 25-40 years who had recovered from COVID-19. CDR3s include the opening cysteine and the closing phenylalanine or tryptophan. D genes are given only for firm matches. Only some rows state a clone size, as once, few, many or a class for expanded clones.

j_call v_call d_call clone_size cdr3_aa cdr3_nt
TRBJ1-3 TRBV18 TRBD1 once CASSPGQGVSFTGNTIYF TGTGCCAGCTCACCGGGACAGGGGGTTTCGTTTACAGGAAACACCATATATTTT
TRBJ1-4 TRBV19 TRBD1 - CASREDRGVEKLFF TGTGCCAGTAGAGAAGACAGGGGGGTTGAAAAACTGTTTTTT
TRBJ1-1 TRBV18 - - CASSPPGVAAFF TGTGCCAGCTCGCCACCCGGGGTTGCGGCTTTCTTT
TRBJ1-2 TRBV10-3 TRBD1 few CAISEGQGAANYGYTF TGTGCCATCAGTGAGGGCCAGGGGGCCGCTAACTATGGCTACACCTTC
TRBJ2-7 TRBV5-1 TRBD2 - CASSSGTSGAYEQYF TGCGCCAGCAGCTCCGGGACTAGCGGGGCGTACGAGCAGTACTTC
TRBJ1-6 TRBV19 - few CASRRVNGYSPLHF TGTGCCAGTAGACGGGTTAACGGGTATTCACCCCTCCACTTT
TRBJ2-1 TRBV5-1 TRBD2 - CASSSSGTSGGDEQFF TGCGCCAGCAGCTCATCCGGGACTAGCGGGGGGGATGAGCAGTTCTTC
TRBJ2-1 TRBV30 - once CAWSVGTHKGEQFF TGTGCCTGGAGTGTGGGGACACATAAAGGTGAGCAGTTCTTC
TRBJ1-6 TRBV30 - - CAWSAQGSYNSPLHF TGTGCCTGGAGTGCACAGGGTTCCTATAATTCACCCCTCCACTTT
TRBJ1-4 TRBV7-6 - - CASSSSGATNEKLFF TGTGCCAGCAGTTCATCGGGAGCAACTAATGAAAAACTGTTTTTT
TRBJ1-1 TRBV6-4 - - CASSETLQGRAFF TGTGCCAGCAGTGAGACACTCCAGGGTAGGGCTTTCTTT
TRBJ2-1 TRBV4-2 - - CASSQEPSHARGSYNEQFF TGTGCCAGCAGCCAAGAACCCTCCCACGCAAGGGGCTCCTACAATGAGCAGTTCTTC
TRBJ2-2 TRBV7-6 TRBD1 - CASSQTGGINTGELFF TGTGCCAGCAGCCAAACAGGGGGTATAAACACCGGGGAGCTGTTTTTT
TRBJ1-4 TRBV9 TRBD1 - CASSGHRGNEKLFF TGTGCCAGCAGCGGCCACAGGGGAAATGAAAAACTGTTTTTT
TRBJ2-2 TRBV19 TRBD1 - CASSLGTGLTGELFF TGTGCCAGTAGTTTGGGGACAGGGCTCACCGGGGAGCTGTTTTTT
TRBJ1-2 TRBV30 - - CAWSGGGSQYGYTF TGTGCCTGGAGTGGGGGAGGGAGTCAGTATGGCTACACCTTC
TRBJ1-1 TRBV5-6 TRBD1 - CASSLVQGALNTEAFF TGTGCCAGCAGCTTGGTACAGGGGGCTCTGAACACTGAAGCTTTCTTT
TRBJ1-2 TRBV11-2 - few CASSYGEGYTF TGTGCCAGCAGCTACGGGGAGGGCTACACCTTC
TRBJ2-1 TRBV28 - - CASSHPGDDEQFF TGTGCCAGCAGTCACCCGGGTGATGATGAGCAGTTCTTC
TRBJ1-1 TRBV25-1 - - CASSELTEAFF TGTGCCAGCAGTGAACTCACTGAAGCTTTCTTT
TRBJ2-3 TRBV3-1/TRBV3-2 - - CASSQEPSEYDTQYF TGTGCCAGCAGCCAAGAACCCTCTGAGTATGATACGCAGTATTTT
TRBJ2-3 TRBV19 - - CASGTLGTDTQYF TGTGCCAGCGGGACTCTTGGGACAGATACGCAGTATTTT
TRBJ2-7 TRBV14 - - CASSQVSVSYEQYF TGTGCCAGCAGCCAAGTATCCGTCTCCTACGAGCAGTACTTC
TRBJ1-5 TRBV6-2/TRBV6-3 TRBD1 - CASSGKTGTGVPLSNQPQHF TGTGCCAGCAGTGGTAAAACCGGGACAGGGGTTCCCCTCAGCAATCAGCCCCAGCATTTT
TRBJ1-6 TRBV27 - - CASSFTGHGNSPLHF TGTGCCAGCAGTTTCACGGGACACGGAAATTCACCCCTCCACTTT
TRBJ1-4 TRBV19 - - CASSIGLLMGEKLFF TGTGCCAGTAGTATAGGACTCCTAATGGGTGAAAAACTGTTTTTT
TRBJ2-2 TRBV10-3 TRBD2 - CAISDAGRGDTGELFF TGTGCCATCAGTGACGCAGGGAGGGGAGACACCGGGGAGCTGTTTTTT